This is a list of T cell receptor beta chains from one sample in a study of CD8 T cells in ankylosing spondylitis. One entry per CDR3 protein results from TCRdb running MiXCR on the 5' RACE reads. The sample has around 340,000 distinct CDR3 sequences, approximately 14% seen once. Specimen: blood, either unsorted or a sorted T cell fraction (not recorded which). These receptors originate from a male donor with ankylosing spondylitis or in good health (not recorded which). Each CDR3 is given with its conserved first and last residue. The D gene is left open where the match is weak. Size is omitted from some rows. Given values are once, few, many or a class for expanded clones.

>TRBJ2-2|TRBV20-1|few|TRBD2
CSARLAGVGGTGELFF
TGCAGTGCTCGCTTAGCGGGAGTAGGGGGCACCGGGGAGCTGTTTTTT
>TRBJ2-5|TRBV10-3|few|NA
CAISERGRRAQETQYF
TGTGCCATCAGTGAGAGGGGTCGCAGGGCCCAAGAGACCCAGTACTTC
>TRBJ2-2|TRBV11-2|NA|TRBD1
CASSPTDRVVTGELFF
TGTGCCAGCAGCCCAACGGACAGGGTGGTCACCGGGGAGCTGTTTTTT
>TRBJ2-7|TRBV11-2|once|TRBD1
CASRRLRGLYEQYF
TGTGCCAGCAGGCGTCTCAGGGGGCTCTACGAGCAGTACTTC
>TRBJ2-2|TRBV9|NA|NA
CASSVRAPGTGELFF
TGTGCCAGCAGCGTCCGGGCCCCCGGGACCGGGGAGCTGTTTTTT
>TRBJ1-1|TRBV12-3/TRBV12-4|many|NA
CASSFRITEAFF
TGTGCCAGCAGTTTTCGGATCACTGAAGCTTTCTTT
>TRBJ2-3|TRBV5-1|few|TRBD2
CASSLPAGETDTQYF
TGCGCCAGCAGCTTGCCAGCGGGAGAGACAGATACGCAGTATTTT
>TRBJ1-1|TRBV12-3/TRBV12-4|NA|NA
CASSPAGGENTEAFF
TGTGCCAGCAGTCCGGCGGGGGGGGAGAACACTGAAGCTTTCTTT
>TRBJ2-3|TRBV5-5|NA|NA
CASSFLEGTDTQYF
TGTGCCAGCAGCTTCTTGGAGGGAACAGATACGCAGTATTTT
>TRBJ1-1|TRBV2|few|TRBD1
CASKQGAYTEAFF
TGTGCCAGCAAACAGGGGGCTTACACTGAAGCTTTCTTT
>TRBJ2-5|TRBV5-1|NA|TRBD2
CASSLEGSTSGFRETQYF
TGCGCCAGCAGCTTGGAGGGGTCTACTAGCGGTTTTAGGGAGACCCAGTACTTC
>TRBJ1-4|TRBV5-1|few|NA
CASSLWGQANEKLFF
TGCGCCAGCAGCTTGTGGGGGCAGGCTAATGAAAAACTGTTTTTT
>TRBJ2-2|TRBV9|few|NA
CASSVAGQNTGELFF
TGTGCCAGCAGCGTAGCGGGACAGAACACCGGGGAGCTGTTTTTT
>TRBJ1-5|TRBV6-2/TRBV6-3|NA|NA
CASSYKFYSNQPQHF
TGTGCCAGCAGTTACAAGTTCTATAGCAATCAGCCCCAGCATTTT
>TRBJ2-3|TRBV3-1|few|TRBD2
CASSPRTSGRGNTQYF
TGTGCCAGCAGCCCTAGGACTAGCGGGAGGGGGAATACGCAGTATTTT
>TRBJ1-2|TRBV4-1|NA|TRBD1
CASTQGAGYGYTF
TGCGCCAGCACCCAGGGGGCTGGGTATGGCTACACCTTC
>TRBJ1-2|TRBV29-1|many|TRBD1
CSVVKGASDGGYTF
TGCAGCGTTGTCAAGGGGGCAAGCGATGGCGGCTACACCTTC
>TRBJ2-5|TRBV4-1|few|NA
CASSQEARVRETQYF
TGCGCCAGCAGCCAAGAGGCCAGGGTCCGCGAGACCCAGTACTTC
>TRBJ2-7|TRBV12-3/TRBV12-4|NA|NA
CASSFTQGGSYEQYF
TGTGCCAGCAGTTTCACCCAGGGGGGCTCCTACGAGCAGTACTTC
>TRBJ1-2|TRBV6-6|NA|NA
CASSLPEYGYTF
TGTGCCAGCAGCTTGCCCGAATATGGCTACACCTTC
>TRBJ2-3|TRBV5-1|NA|NA
CASSMGTDTQYF
TGCGCCAGCAGTATGGGCACAGATACGCAGTATTTT
>TRBJ1-1|TRBV29-1|many|NA
CSVEFMYTEAFF
TGCAGCGTTGAATTTATGTACACTGAAGCTTTCTTT
>TRBJ2-1|TRBV2|few|TRBD1
CASRFDRGQNEQFF
TGTGCCAGCAGGTTTGACAGGGGGCAAAATGAGCAGTTCTTC
>TRBJ1-5|TRBV12-3/TRBV12-4|NA|NA
CASSFNRYNQPQHF
TGTGCCAGCAGTTTCAACAGGTACAATCAGCCCCAGCATTTT